This T cell receptor (beta chain) was retrieved from a study of blood T cell repertoires in COVID-19. Across the whole study: Italy, Spain and the United States were the sources of the convalescent and acute COVID-19 samples. The analysed material was cDNA or gDNA that came from T cells, B-cell-depleted T cells, or PBMCs.

V dropped 4 bases and J dropped 6 bases, with 10 bases sitting between them. CDR1 LGHDT and CDR2 YNNKEL come from the germline V gene (reference sequence). There are 13 residues in the CDR3. In the authors' workflow: The assay estimated nucleated cells by amplifying reference gene primers. Using immunoSEQ multiplex PCR, the repertoire was profiled, and TCRdb retains in-frame clones only, with some absent. The V and J calls and clone size come from that table; D and trimming were worked out from the DNA. The repertoire includes a few hundred thousand clones, 80% to 90% of them detected once, and 3% to 4% sits in the top ten.

This TCR was recovered from a woman between 40 and 50 years old with acute COVID-19. The material sequenced was PBMCs or T cells enriched from blood (not recorded which). V usage is TRBV3-1 (or the pseudogene TRBV3-2) and J usage is TRBJ1-3; maybe TRBD1 (6 bases). In DNA, the CDR3 is TGTGCCAGCAGCCCGGGACACCTAAACACCATATATTTT. This sequence encodes CASSPGHLNTIYF.